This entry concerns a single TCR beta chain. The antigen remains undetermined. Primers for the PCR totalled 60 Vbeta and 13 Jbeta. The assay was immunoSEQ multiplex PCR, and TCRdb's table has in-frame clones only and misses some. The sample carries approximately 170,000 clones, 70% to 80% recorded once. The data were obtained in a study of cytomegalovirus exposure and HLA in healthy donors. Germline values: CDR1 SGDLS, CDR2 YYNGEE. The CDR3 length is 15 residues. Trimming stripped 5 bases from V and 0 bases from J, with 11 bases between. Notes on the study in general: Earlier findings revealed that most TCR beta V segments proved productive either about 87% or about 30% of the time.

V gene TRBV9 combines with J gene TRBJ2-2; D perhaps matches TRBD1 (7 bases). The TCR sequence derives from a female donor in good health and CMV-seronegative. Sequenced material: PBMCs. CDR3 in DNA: TGTGCCAGCAGTGCGGGACAGTCGAACACCGGGGAGCTGTTTTTT. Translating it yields CASSAGQSNTGELFF.